This T cell receptor (beta chain) was identified in a study of OX40 agonist ivuxolimab in advanced cancers. The repertoire was sequenced with immunoSEQ multiplex PCR; TCRdb's copy has only in-frame clones and lacks some. The sample has about 85,000 clones, approximately 83% seen once. The clonotype originates from an adult with an advanced solid tumor such as melanoma, head and neck, liver or kidney cancer. Specimen: CD4+ or CD8+ T cells sorted from blood, collected in a trial of the OX40 agonist ivuxolimab.

CDR3 loop: CASGETGPNSPLHF. In DNA form, the CDR3 reads TGTGCCAGCGGGGAGACAGGGCCTAATTCACCCCTCCACTTT. V usage is TRBV7-2 and J usage is TRBJ1-6; TRBD1 matches at 7 bases. Germline V gene sequence: CDR1 SGHTA, CDR2 FQGNSA. This CDR3 has 14 residues. V shed 8 bases, J shed 6 bases, and the junction held 7 bases outside the gene matches.